This record concerns one TCR beta chain sequence. Its antigen specificity is not known. Base qualities are not at hand, and no much larger clone is one base apart. This entry belongs to a study of vaccination effects on CD4 cells after COVID-19 (dated by TCRdb to the early 2020s). General notes on the study: Across the study, the median time from the second dose to post-vaccine sampling was 72 days (range 14 to 241). Cultures from other donors in the study were sequenced using the Oncomine TCR Beta short-read assay on an Illumina iSeq 100. SARS-CoV-2 spike-specific CD4+ TCR repertoires from before and after mRNA vaccination were compared in COVID-19 convalescent patients and in infection-naive vaccine recipients. A total of roughly 9 COVID-19 convalescent patients and a handful of SARS-CoV-2-naive healthy vaccine recipients were included in the full study. What the study reported, not specific to this receptor: At late post-vaccination timepoints, both infection-induced and vaccine-induced clones showed marked clonal contraction, consistent with waning T cell responses. Limitations of the study were the small number of convalescent patients and the absence of early post-infection timepoints. In healthy vaccine recipients, vaccine-induced clones were almost all SARS-CoV-2 mono-reactive, with only 1 of 255 cross-reactive with common cold coronaviruses.

The ViraFEST assay stimulated PBMC with viral peptide pools and then used TCR sequencing to identify antigen-specific CD4+ T cell clonotypes by expansion. After around 10 days of culture, CD4+ T cells were isolated with the EasySep CD4+ T cell isolation kit. Each participant received two doses of an mRNA SARS-CoV-2 vaccine, either BNT162b2 or mRNA-1273. Healthy vaccine recipients had no prior SARS-CoV-2 infection, confirmed by negative nucleocapsid antibodies before and after vaccination. A few million PBMC per well were cultured with approximately 10 ug/ml peptides in IMDM containing 5% human AB serum, around 10 IU/ml IL-2 and gentamicin. On days 3 and 7, half of the culture medium was replaced with fresh IL-2-containing medium. Each peptide stimulation condition was cultured in triplicate wells unless otherwise noted. PBMC were separated from whole blood using Ficoll-Paque Plus gradient centrifugation and were then either cryopreserved at -140C or used fresh. The overlapping peptide pools covered the spike proteins of SARS-CoV-2 as well as those of the common cold coronaviruses HCoV-NL63, HCoV-OC43 and HCoV-229E. The QIAamp micro DNA kit was used to extract genomic DNA from the cultured CD4+ T cells.

The library was built by means of the immunoSEQ multiplex PCR assay. DNA from the cultured and isolated CD4+ T cells underwent TCR beta CDR3 sequencing. The paper's data handling went like this. Non-productive TCR sequences were removed, reads were trimmed to the CDR3 region, and CDR3s of at least 7 amino acids were retained. The MANAFEST web app was used to pick out antigen-specific clonotypes by comparing their expansion in peptide wells with that in reference cultures. For clones to be considered positive, expansion at FDR<0.05 versus reference and all other wells, an odds ratio above 5, and a frequency above 0.1% in two replicate wells were required. Cross-reactive clonotypes were defined as significantly expanded in SARS-CoV-2 spike wells and in at least one common cold coronavirus spike condition. Levenshtein distance calculated with the stringdist R package was used to assess CDR3 similarity, and unrooted trees were constructed with ape in R 3.6.1. The table was pulled from immuneACCESS by TCRdb, which kept in-frame rearrangements only. Such tables lose some clones; where checked, under half of the loss comes from unresolved V genes, and the rest has no known cause. That table is the source of V, J and clone size, and D and trimming were worked out from the DNA. Recorded for this sample are about 38,000 clones; approximately 82% of them occurred a single time. Less than 2% of the sample comes from the top ten.

Inclusive of the bounding cysteine and phenylalanine, the CDR3 is 15 residues long. The DNA shown is the 45-base CDR3, in frame from base 1. CDR1 and CDR2 are drawn from the germline V gene (reference sequence): LGHDT, YNNKEL. Here V drops 0 bases and J drops 5 bases, and the junction holds 3 bases not matched to any gene. Sequencing used CD4+ T cells from PBMCs cultured with HCoV-NL63 spike peptides, obtained after COVID-19 vaccination. Interpreted using the paper, the cell subset or site label stands for: HCoV-NL63 spike overlapping peptide pool stimulation. The clonotype was recovered from a human donor who received a COVID-19 vaccine. Some clones in this sample may be carry-over from other donors' samples. Recombination joined TRBV3-1 (or the pseudogene TRBV3-2) with TRBJ1-4; a stretch of 7 junction bases matches TRBD1. The DNA reads as follows: TGTGCCAGCAGCCAAGAGGACAGGAAAAATGAAAAACTGTTTTTT. Its translation reads: CASSQEDRKNEKLFF.